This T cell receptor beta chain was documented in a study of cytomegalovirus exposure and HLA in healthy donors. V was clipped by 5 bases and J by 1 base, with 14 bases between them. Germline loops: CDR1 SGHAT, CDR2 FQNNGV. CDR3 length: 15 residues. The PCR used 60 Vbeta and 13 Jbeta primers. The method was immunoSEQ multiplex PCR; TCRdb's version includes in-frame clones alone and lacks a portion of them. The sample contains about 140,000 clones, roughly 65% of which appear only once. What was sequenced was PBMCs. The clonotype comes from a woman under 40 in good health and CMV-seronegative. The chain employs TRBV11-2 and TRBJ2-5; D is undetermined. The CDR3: CASSPRRLTQETQYF. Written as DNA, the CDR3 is TGTGCCAGCAGCCCCCGGCGGCTGACCCAAGAGACCCAGTACTTC. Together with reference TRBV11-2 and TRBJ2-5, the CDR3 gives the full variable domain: EAGVAQSPRYKIIEKRQSVAFWCNPISGHATLYWYQQILGQGPKLLIQFQNNGVVDDSQLPKDRFSAERLKGVDSTLKIQPAKLEDSAVYLCASSPRRLTQETQYFGPGTRLLVL.